Listed below are T cell receptor beta chains from one sample, sequenced in a study of blood T cell repertoires in COVID-19. Libraries were prepared by immunoSEQ multiplex PCR; TCRdb keeps only in-frame clonotypes and omits some of them. The data contain more than 200,000 clones, under 90% of them singletons. The sequenced sample was peripheral blood. The receptors were sampled from a man between 60 and 70 years old with acute or convalescent COVID-19. The CDR3 runs from the conserved cysteine through the conserved F or W. D genes are given only for firm matches. Clone size is shown for a subset of rows, as once, few, many or a class of expanded clone.

TRBV25-1,TRBD1,NA,TRBJ1-1,TGTGCCAGCAGTGACCGGGACAGGGGTCCTGAAGCTTTCTTT,CASSDRDRGPEAFF
TRBV10-2,NA,NA,TRBJ1-5,TGCGCCAGCAGTGAGGGCAGAATTTATAGCAATCAGCCCCAGCATTTT,CASSEGRIYSNQPQHF
TRBV11-3,NA,NA,TRBJ2-2,TGTGTCAGCAGCTTATCCGGGAACCGGGAGCTGTTTTTT,CVSSLSGNRELFF
TRBV6-6,TRBD1,once,TRBJ2-3,TGTGCCAGCAGTGCCACGACAGGGGGGACGCAGTATTTT,CASSATTGGTQYF
TRBV9,TRBD2,once,TRBJ2-2,TGTGCCAGCAGCGTCCGACTAGCCGCCGGGGAGCTGTTTTTT,CASSVRLAAGELFF
TRBV5-1,NA,NA,TRBJ2-7,TGCGCCAGCAGCTTTGAGACTGTAAACTCCTACGAGCAGTACTTC,CASSFETVNSYEQYF
TRBV27,NA,once,TRBJ1-4,TGTGCCAGCAGTTTAGGTGGGCATGAAAAACTGTTTTTT,CASSLGGHEKLFF
TRBV10-3,TRBD1,NA,TRBJ2-2,TGTGCCATCAGTGAGACCCTGGGGCAGGGGGCGAACACCGGGGAGCTGTTTTTT,CAISETLGQGANTGELFF
TRBV2,NA,NA,TRBJ2-2,TGTGCCAGCAGGCCCTTGGAGTATGCGACCGGGGAGCTGTTTTTT,CASRPLEYATGELFF
TRBV19,TRBD1,NA,TRBJ1-5,TGTGCCAGTAGTACGACAGGGGGCGTTTTTAGCAATCAGCCCCAGCATTTT,CASSTTGGVFSNQPQHF
TRBV15,NA,NA,TRBJ2-2,TGTGCCACCAGCAGAACTCCTGGAGACACCGGGGAGCTGTTTTTT,CATSRTPGDTGELFF
TRBV7-9,NA,NA,TRBJ2-7,TGTGCCAGCAGCCGCTCCTACGAGCAGTACTTC,CASSRSYEQYF
TRBV6-5,TRBD1,NA,TRBJ2-7,TGTGCCAGCAGATGGGACAGCAAAATTTCCTACGAGCAGTACTTC,CASRWDSKISYEQYF
TRBV3-1/TRBV3-2,TRBD1,few,TRBJ1-2,TGTGCCAGCAGCCCACAGGGGGCCAATGGCTACACCTTC,CASSPQGANGYTF
TRBV9,TRBD2,NA,TRBJ2-1,TGTGCCAGCAGCGGGGGAATAGCGGGAGGTTTTACGTTCTTC,CASSGGIAGGFTFF
TRBV27,NA,NA,TRBJ1-3,TGTGCCAGCAGTTTAGCGGGGCCAAGGGCTGGAAACACCATATATTTT,CASSLAGPRAGNTIYF